This T cell receptor beta chain derives from a study of T cells in localized non-small cell lung cancer. This clone appeared a single time. Its antigen is undetermined. Trimming stripped 6 bases from V and 8 bases from J, with 10 bases between. The length of the CDR3 is 11 residues. Per germline, CDR1 KGHSH and CDR2 LQKENI. Generated by immunoSEQ multiplex PCR, the TCRdb table keeps only in-frame clones and is missing some. The sample records fewer than 95,000 clones, approximately 91% being singletons. Study-wide results and limits: The highest T cell clonality was in uninvolved adjacent lung, above tumor.

Sequences were derived from PBMCs, sampled before any cancer treatment. This clonotype was obtained from a woman aged 35-70 years with stage II squamous cell lung carcinoma. The chain recombines TRBV18 with TRBJ1-2; D is undetermined. CDR3 nucleotide sequence: TGTGCCAGCTCGGTTGAGGTCGGCTACACCTTC. Translated, it gives CASSVEVGYTF.